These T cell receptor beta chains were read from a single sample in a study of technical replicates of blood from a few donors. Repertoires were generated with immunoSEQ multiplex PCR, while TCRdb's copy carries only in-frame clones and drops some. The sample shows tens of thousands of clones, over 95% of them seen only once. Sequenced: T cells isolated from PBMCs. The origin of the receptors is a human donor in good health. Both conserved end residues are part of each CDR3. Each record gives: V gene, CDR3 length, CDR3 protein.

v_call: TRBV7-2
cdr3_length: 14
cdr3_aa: CASSLGALPYEQYF

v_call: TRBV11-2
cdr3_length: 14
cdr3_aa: CASSPQGQIFGYTF

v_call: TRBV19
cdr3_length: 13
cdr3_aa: CASRKAQGTEAFF

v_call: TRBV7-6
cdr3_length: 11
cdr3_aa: CASRRQETQYF

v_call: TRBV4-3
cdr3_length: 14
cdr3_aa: CASSQDPGYTEAFF

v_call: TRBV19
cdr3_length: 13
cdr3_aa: CASSLQGDETQYF

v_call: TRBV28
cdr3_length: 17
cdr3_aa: CASSPLVAGTSTDTQYF

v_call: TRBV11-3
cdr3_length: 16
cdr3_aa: CASSPFAGAGFAEAFF

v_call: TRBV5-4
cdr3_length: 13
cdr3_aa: CASSGDFPTEAFF

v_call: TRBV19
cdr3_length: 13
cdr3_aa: CASSITGRYGYTF

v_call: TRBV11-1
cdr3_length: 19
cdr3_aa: CASSSPTRTSGRNYNEQFF

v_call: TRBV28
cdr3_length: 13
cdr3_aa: CASSLGGSPEAFF

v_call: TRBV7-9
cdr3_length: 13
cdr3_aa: CASWSGRNGELFF

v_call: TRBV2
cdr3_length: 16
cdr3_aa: CASSGFGSDITDTQYF

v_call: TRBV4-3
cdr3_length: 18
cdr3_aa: CASSQDWVAGRNTDTQYF

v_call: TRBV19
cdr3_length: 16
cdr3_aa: CASSIGPLYSNQPQHF

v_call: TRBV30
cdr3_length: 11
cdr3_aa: CAWSAGAQAFF

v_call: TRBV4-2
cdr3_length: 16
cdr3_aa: CASSQESTGRNSPLHF

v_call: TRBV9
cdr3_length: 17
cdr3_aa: CASSVDLPGTGGEGYTF

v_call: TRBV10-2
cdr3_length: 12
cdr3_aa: CASSSGTLAWFF

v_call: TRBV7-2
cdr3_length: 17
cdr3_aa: CASSLVGVGARSTEAFF

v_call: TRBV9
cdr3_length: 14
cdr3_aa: CASSVEGGQEGQYF

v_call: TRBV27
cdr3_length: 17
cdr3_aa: CASSPLFGGGRANEQFF

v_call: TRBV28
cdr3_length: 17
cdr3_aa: CASSQFPLDRLNYEQFF

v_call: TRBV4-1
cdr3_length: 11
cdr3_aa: CASSQLVKQFF

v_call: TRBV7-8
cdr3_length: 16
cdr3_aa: CASSFRGASANEKLFF

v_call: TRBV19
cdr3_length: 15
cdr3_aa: CASRVYLAGGNGYTF

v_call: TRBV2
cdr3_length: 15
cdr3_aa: CASSDPGLSSYEQYF

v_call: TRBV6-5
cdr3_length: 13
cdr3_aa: CASSLAGPNEQFF

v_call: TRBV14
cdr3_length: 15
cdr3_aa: CASSSKDRVNEKLFF

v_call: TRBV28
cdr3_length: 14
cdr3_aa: CASSSRGPQETQYF

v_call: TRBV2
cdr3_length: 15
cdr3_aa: CASSQRGRDSYEQYF

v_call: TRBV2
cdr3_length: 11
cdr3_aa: CASSVVSEQYF

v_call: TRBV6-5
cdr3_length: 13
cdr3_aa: CASSGGSGSPQYF

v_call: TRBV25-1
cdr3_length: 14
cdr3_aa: CASSEWKGEETQYF

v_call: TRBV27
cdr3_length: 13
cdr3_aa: CASYPAGGATQYF

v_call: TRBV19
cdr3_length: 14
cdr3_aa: CASSIVRENTEAFF

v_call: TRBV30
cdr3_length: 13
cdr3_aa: CAWSVIGAEGYTF

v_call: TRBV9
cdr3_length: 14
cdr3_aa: CASSVANQNTEAFF

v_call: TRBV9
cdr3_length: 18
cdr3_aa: CASLASPIMDRSNYGYTF

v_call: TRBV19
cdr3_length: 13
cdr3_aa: CATKREGLYEQYF

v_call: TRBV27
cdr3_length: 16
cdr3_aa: CASSLLGEGRPDTQYF

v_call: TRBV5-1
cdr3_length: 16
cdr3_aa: CASSGGDRGLVVEQYF

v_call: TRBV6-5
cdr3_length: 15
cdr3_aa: CASSYVYGGSYEQYF

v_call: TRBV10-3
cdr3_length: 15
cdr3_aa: CAINQRRVDGTEAFF

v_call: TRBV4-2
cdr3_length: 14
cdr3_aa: CASSQAGENYEQYF

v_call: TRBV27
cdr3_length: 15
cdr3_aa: CASSSPRGLYTEAFF

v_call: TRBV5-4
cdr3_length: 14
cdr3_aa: CASSLDGTGPEAFF

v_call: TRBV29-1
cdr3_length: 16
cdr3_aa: CSGKDPGGVGTGELFF

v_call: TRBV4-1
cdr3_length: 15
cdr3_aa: CASSLKTALDSEQYF

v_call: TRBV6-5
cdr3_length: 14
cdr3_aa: CASSTTRAPGELFF

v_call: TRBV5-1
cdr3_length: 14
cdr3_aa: CASSIGDRGNEQFF

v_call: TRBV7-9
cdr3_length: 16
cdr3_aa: CASSPRLAGRVETQYF

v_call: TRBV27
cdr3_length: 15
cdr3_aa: CASSLQQGKRRGYTF

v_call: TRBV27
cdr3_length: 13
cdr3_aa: CASSFSANYGYTF

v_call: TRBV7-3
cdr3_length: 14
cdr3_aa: CASSLKPLNTEAFF

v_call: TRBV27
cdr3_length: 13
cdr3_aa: CASSSRENYEQYF

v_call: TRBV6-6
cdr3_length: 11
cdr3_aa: CASMGPLAQHF

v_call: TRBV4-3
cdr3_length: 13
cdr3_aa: CASSHVNEGALFF